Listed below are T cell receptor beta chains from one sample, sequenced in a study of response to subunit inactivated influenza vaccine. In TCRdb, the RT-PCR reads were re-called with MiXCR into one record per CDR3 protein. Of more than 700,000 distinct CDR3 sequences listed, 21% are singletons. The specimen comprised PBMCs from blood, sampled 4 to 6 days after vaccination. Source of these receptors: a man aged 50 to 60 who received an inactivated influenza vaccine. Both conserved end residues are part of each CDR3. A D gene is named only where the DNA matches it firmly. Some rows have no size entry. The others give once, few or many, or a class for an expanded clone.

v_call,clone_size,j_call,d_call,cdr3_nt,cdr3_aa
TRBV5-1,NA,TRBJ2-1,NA,TGCGCCAGCAGCTTGAGGAGTTTGATCTTGTACAATGAGCAGTTCTTC,CASSLRSLILYNEQFF
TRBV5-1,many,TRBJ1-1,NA,TGCGCCAGCAGCTTGGGGACCTCGAACACTGAAGCTTTCTTT,CASSLGTSNTEAFF
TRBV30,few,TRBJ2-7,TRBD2,TGTGCCTGGATCAAGGCAGGGAGGGTTTCGTACTTC,CAWIKAGRVSYF
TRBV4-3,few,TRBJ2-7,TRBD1,TGCGCCAGCAGCTTAGGGGATCAGGGGGCCTACGAGCAGTACTTC,CASSLGDQGAYEQYF
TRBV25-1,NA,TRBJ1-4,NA,TGTGCCAGCAGTGAAAGCAGGAAACTGTTTTTT,CASSESRKLFF
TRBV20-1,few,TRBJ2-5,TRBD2,TGCAGTGCTAGAGATAATAGACTAGCGGGAGGTGGGACCCAGTACTTC,CSARDNRLAGGGTQYF
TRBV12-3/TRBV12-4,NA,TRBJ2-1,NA,TGTGCCAGCAGAACTACCACCTTGGACGTCGATGAGCAGTTCTTC,CASRTTTLDVDEQFF
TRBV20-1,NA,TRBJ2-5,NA,TGCAGTGCTAAGATGGGCCAGCGGCGAGAGACCCAGTACTTC,CSAKMGQRRETQYF
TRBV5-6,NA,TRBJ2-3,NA,TGTGCCAGCAGCATCCCCGGGCGGACTAGCACAGATACGCAGTATTTT,CASSIPGRTSTDTQYF
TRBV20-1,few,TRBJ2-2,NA,TGCAGTGCTAGAGATTACGCGACTAGATTCACCGGGGAGCTGTTTTTT,CSARDYATRFTGELFF
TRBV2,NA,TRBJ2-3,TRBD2,TGTGCCAGCAGTGAAATGAAAGGTGCTAGCGGGGGGCCAGATACGCAGTATTTT,CASSEMKGASGGPDTQYF
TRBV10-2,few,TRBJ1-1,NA,TGCGCCAGCCGGGCATTCAGGGGTTACACTGAAGCTTTCTTT,CASRAFRGYTEAFF
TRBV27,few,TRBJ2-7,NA,TGTGCCAGCATTGGGAGGGGGGGAGGAACCTACGAGCAGTACTTC,CASIGRGGGTYEQYF
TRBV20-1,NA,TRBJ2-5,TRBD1,TGCAGTGCTACGGCACCGACAGGGGGCTGGGAGACCCAGTACTTC,CSATAPTGGWETQYF
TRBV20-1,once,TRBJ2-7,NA,TGCAGTGCTGAGGCCGGGGGCTCCTGGGGCCAGTACTTC,CSAEAGGSWGQYF
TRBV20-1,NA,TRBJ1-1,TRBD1,TGCAGTGCTAGGGAGACAGGGTATTTGTCCACTGAAGTTTTCTTT,CSARETGYLSTEVFF
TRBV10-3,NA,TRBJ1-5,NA,TGTGCCATCACCGACAGGTTCAATCAGCCCCAGCATTTT,CAITDRFNQPQHF
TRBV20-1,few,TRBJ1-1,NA,TGCAGTGCCGAAATCCCTAACACTGAAGCTTTCTTT,CSAEIPNTEAFF
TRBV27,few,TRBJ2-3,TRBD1,TGTGCCAGCAGTTTAGGGACAGGGTACGATACGCAGTATTTT,CASSLGTGYDTQYF
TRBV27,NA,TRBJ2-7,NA,TGTGCCAGCAGTAGAAGGGTATACTCCTACGAGCAGTACTTC,CASSRRVYSYEQYF
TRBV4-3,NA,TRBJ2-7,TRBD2,TGCGCCAGCAGCCAAGATCTCTTTCCCCTGACTAGCGGGAACTCCTACGAGCAGTACTTC,CASSQDLFPLTSGNSYEQYF
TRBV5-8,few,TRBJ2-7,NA,TGTGCCAGCAGCCTGCGACACTACGAGCAGTACTTC,CASSLRHYEQYF
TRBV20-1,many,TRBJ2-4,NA,TGCAGTGCTAGCGCCTACGGGACACCCTCTATAGCCAAAAACATTCAGTACTTC,CSASAYGTPSIAKNIQYF
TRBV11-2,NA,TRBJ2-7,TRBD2,TGTGCCAGCAGCCCAGGACTAGCGGATACCTACGAGCAGTACTTC,CASSPGLADTYEQYF
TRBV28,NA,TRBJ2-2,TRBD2,TGTGCCAGCACCGCACCGGGACTAGCGGGAGGGTACACCGGGGAGCTGTTTTTT,CASTAPGLAGGYTGELFF
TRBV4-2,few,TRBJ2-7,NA,TGTGCCAGCAGCCAAGGATTAACACAGTCCTACGAGCAGTACTTC,CASSQGLTQSYEQYF
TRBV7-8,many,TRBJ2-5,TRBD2,TGTGCCAGCAGGCTTAGCGGGAGATCAGAGACCCAGTACTTC,CASRLSGRSETQYF
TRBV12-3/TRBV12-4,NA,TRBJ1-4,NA,TGTGCCAGCAGTACCGGGAGCCTTTTTCCGGGTGAAAAACTGTTTTTT,CASSTGSLFPGEKLFF
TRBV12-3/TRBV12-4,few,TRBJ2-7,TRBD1,TGTGCCAGCACCATAGGGACAGGCTCCTACGAGCAGTACTTC,CASTIGTGSYEQYF
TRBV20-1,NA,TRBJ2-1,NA,TGCAGTGGCCCCAGGGGTCAGGACAATGAGCAGTTCTTC,CSGPRGQDNEQFF
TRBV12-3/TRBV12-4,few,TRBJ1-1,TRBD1,TGTGCCAGCAGTTTGGCAGGGGGCTCCTCTGAAGCTTTCTTT,CASSLAGGSSEAFF
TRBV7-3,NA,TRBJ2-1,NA,TGTGCCAGCAGCTCCTCCCCAGACACTTCTCAGTTCTTC,CASSSSPDTSQFF
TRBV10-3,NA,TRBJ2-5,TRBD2,TGTGCCATCCGACCCACTAGCGGAGAAGAGACCCAGTACTTC,CAIRPTSGEETQYF
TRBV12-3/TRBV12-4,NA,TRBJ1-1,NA,TGTGCCAGCAGTTCCCCCAGAAGGTGGGGAGGCACTGAAGCTTTCTTT,CASSSPRRWGGTEAFF
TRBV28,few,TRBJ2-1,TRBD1,TGTGCCAGCAGTACATGGACAGGGACGGGGGATGAGCAGTTCTTC,CASSTWTGTGDEQFF
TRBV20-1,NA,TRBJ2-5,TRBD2,TGCAGTGCTAGCGGACTAGCGGGGCTAAGGACCCAGTACTTC,CSASGLAGLRTQYF
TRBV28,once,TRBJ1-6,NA,TGTGCCAGCAGTTTTCCTCAGGGGTTCGTGGGGAATTCACCCCTCCACTTT,CASSFPQGFVGNSPLHF
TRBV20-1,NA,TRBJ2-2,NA,TGCAGTGCTAGAGATGCCGGGGGAAGCGGGGAGCTGTTTTTT,CSARDAGGSGELFF
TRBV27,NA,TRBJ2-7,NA,TGTGCCAGCAGTTCAGAAAAGGGGGGGCACTACGAGCAGTACTTC,CASSSEKGGHYEQYF